The clone carrying this T cell receptor beta chain was counted only a few times. This sample was included in a study of blood T cell repertoires in COVID-19. Authors' data handling: Amplified reference gene primers provided the basis for estimating nucleated cell counts. Sequencing was performed with immunoSEQ multiplex PCR; in TCRdb, only in-frame clones are kept and a portion is missing. V, J and clone size are taken as reported in that table, and D and trimming were inferred from the DNA itself. Here the sample spans over 200,000 clones, around four fifths being singletons. Trimming removed 3 bases at V and 2 bases at J, with 8 bases between. Germline V gene data show CDR1 as MDHEN and CDR2 as SYDVKM. The CDR3 spans 14 residues.

The source material was peripheral blood. V gene TRBV28 combines with J gene TRBJ1-5; D ambiguous. The receptor's source is a woman in her forties or fifties with acute or convalescent COVID-19. The CDR3 coding sequence is TGTGCCAGCAGTTTCAGGTGGGGCAATCAGCCCCAGCATTTT. This encodes CASSFRWGNQPQHF.